This passage covers 21 T cell receptor beta chains from one sample sequenced in a study of radiation and T cells in renal cell carcinoma (dated by TCRdb to 2018 to 2021). The sample's time point label, in plain terms: blood 4 weeks post-SBRT, at nephrectomy. This specimen's treatment or condition label, per the study, means: 15 Gy SBRT to primary tumor, nephrectomy 4 weeks later. Library construction relied on the immunoSEQ multiplex PCR assay. TCRdb carries this immuneACCESS record with in-frame sequences only. Its versions omit some clonotypes, under half of them owing to an unresolved V gene in the studies checked, with the rest unexplained. Across this sample there are approximately 150,000 clones, with about 86% seen only once. 15% to 20% of the sample lies in the top ten. The source material was blood, sampled from a patient whose treatment included radiotherapy and nephrectomy. The receptor source for this set is a woman between 45 and 65 years old with renal cell carcinoma.

The chain joins TRBV4-3 to TRBJ1-2; D possibly corresponds to TRBD1 (5 bases). This CDR3 is 14 amino acids long. Trimming removed 1 base from V and 6 bases from J, with 12 bases in between. CDR1 and CDR2 (germline): LGHNA, YSLEER. CDR3 DNA: TGCGCCAGCAGCCAAGGACAGTCCGGGGATGGCTACACCTTC. Its translation is CASSQGQSGDGYTF.

The genes are TRBV7-8 and TRBJ1-2; D gene uncertain. Trimming took 5 bases from V and 8 from J, leaving 15 bases between them. The CDR3 has 13 residues. Germline loops: CDR1 SGHVS, CDR2 FQNEAQ. The CDR3, as DNA: TGTGCCAGCAGCCCCAGTCCCGGGAAGGGCTACACCTTC. Its translation is CASSPSPGKGYTF.

This chain links TRBV9 with TRBJ2-1; D possibly corresponds to TRBD1 (6 bases). This CDR3 comprises 15 residues. Trimming stripped 0 bases from V and 2 bases from J, with 9 bases between. In germline, CDR1 is SGDLS, CDR2 YYNGEE. The CDR3 coding sequence is TGTGCCAGCAGCGTAGAAGGGGACACCTACAATGAGCAGTTCTTC. Protein product: CASSVEGDTYNEQFF.

The genes are TRBV7-2 and TRBJ1-2, with D possibly matching TRBD1 (6 bases). Germline V gene sequence: CDR1 SGHTA, CDR2 FQGNSA. The V and J ends lost 2 bases and 4 bases respectively, with 20 bases between them. CDR3 size: 17 residues. The CDR3 nucleotides read TGTGCCAGCAGCTTAACGGCAGGGGACCTCATGGGCTATGGCTACACCTTC. Protein sequence: CASSLTAGDLMGYGYTF.

This clone was seen once. The chain recombines TRBV5-1 with TRBJ2-5; TRBD2 matches at 7 bases. The better agreement between TRBJ2-7 and the DNA end casts doubt on the J call. The germline CDR1 and CDR2 sequences are SGHRS and YFSETQ. The CDR3 loop spans 17 amino acids. Written as DNA, the CDR3 is TGCGCCAGCAGCGGATTGGGGAGGGGCCCGAGGGCGACCGAGCAGTACTTC. It yields the protein CASSGLGRGPRATEQYF.

The rearrangement joins TRBV28 to TRBJ1-5; D not resolved. CDR1 is MDHEN and CDR2 is SYDVKM in the germline V gene. V lost 6 bases, J lost 0 bases, and 12 bases lay in between. CDR3 size: 15 residues. The CDR3 coding sequence is TGTGCCAGCAGCCCAACCTCGGGTAGCAATCAGCCCCAGCATTTT. This codes for CASSPTSGSNQPQHF. Variable domain in full (rest from reference TRBV28 and TRBJ1-5): DVKVTQSSRYLVKRTGEKVFLECVQDMDHENMFWYRQDPGLGLRLIYFSYDVKMKEKGDIPEGYSVSREKKERFSLILESASTNQTSMYLCASSPTSGSNQPQHFGDGTRLSIL.

The chain recombines TRBV7-2 with TRBJ2-1; TRBD2 aligns across 9 bases. CDR3 length: 14 residues. The J segment lost 6 bases and the V segment lost 10 bases, leaving 10 bases of the junction unmatched. Germline V gives CDR1 SGHTA, CDR2 FQGNSA. CDR3 region: CATSPSGIGNEQFF. For the CDR3, the DNA is TGTGCCACCTCACCTAGCGGGATTGGCAATGAGCAGTTCTTC.

The J gene is TRBJ1-1, the V gene TRBV11-3; unclear D gene. The CDR3 contains 13 residues. CDR1 is SGHNT, CDR2 YENEEA, per germline. V was clipped by 5 bases and J by 2 bases, with 9 bases between them. The CDR3 loop is CASSREENTEAFF. The CDR3 DNA reads as TGTGCCAGCAGCCGAGAGGAAAACACTGAAGCTTTCTTT.

This chain connects TRBV10-2 to TRBJ2-2, with 9 bases that match TRBD2. V trimming: 4 bases; J trimming: 0 bases; junction bases outside the gene matches: 6. The CDR3 has 17 residues. CDR1 is WSHSY, CDR2 SAAADI, per germline. The CDR3 nucleotides are TGCGCCAGCAGTGTGGCGGGAGGGTTAGCGAACACCGGGGAGCTGTTTTTT. Its protein is CASSVAGGLANTGELFF.

The V and J genes are TRBV4-3 and TRBJ2-1; 10 nucleotides line up with TRBD2. The CDR3 sequence is 15 residues long. Losses at the gene ends were 5 bases for V and 5 bases for J; bases not matched to a gene: 6. In germline, CDR1 is LGHNA, CDR2 YSLEER. The CDR3 DNA follows: TGCGCCAGCAGCTCCGAGAGCGGGAGGGACAATGAGCAGTTCTTC. This translates into CASSSESGRDNEQFF.

This clone occurred many times. The chain uses TRBV6-4 and TRBJ2-7, with 13 bases that match TRBD2. The CDR3 is 16 amino acids. The germline V gene encodes CDR1 MRHNA and CDR2 SNTAGT. Losses at the gene ends were 8 bases for V and 4 bases for J; bases not matched to a gene: 11. The CDR3 here is CASPFWTSGRRYEQYF. The DNA for the CDR3 is TGTGCCAGCCCATTTTGGACTAGCGGGAGACGATACGAGCAGTACTTC.

This sequence joins TRBV7-2 and TRBJ1-1; D is undetermined. Trimming left V 4 bases short and J 1 base short, with 7 bases between. Germline assignment: CDR1 SGHTA and CDR2 FQGNSA. This CDR3 region has 13 residues. CDR3 bases: TGTGCCAGCAGCTCCCAAGGGAACACTGAAGCTTTCTTT. This sequence encodes CASSSQGNTEAFF.

This clone was recorded once. The chain employs TRBV15 and TRBJ2-7, with a tentative D call TRBD1 (7 bases). V was pared by 0 bases and J by 5 bases, with 11 bases between. There are 14 residues in the CDR3. Germline CDR1 and CDR2: LNHNV and YYDKDF (reference sequence). CDR3 coding DNA: TGTGCCACCAGCAGAGATCGGAGGGGGCACGAGCAGTACTTC. Translation: CATSRDRRGHEQYF.

This sequence joins TRBV28 and TRBJ2-3, with TRBD1 identical over 7 bases. V lost 7 bases and J lost 3; bases outside the gene matches: 7. CDR1 and CDR2 from the germline V gene are MDHEN and SYDVKM. The CDR3 extends over 14 amino acids. The CDR3 DNA follows: TGTGCCAGCAAAACAGGGGTAATAACAGATACGCAGTATTTT. Translated, it gives CASKTGVITDTQYF.

This clone was counted once. The chain carries TRBV6-1 and TRBJ2-1; D may match TRBD1 or TRBD2 (6 bases each). V lost 5 bases, J lost 5 bases, and 13 bases lay in between. This CDR3 region has 14 residues. Germline V gene data show CDR1 as MNHNS and CDR2 as SASEGT. The CDR3 loop reads CASSPTRGHNEQFF. CDR3 bases: TGTGCCAGCAGTCCAACTCGGGGGCACAATGAGCAGTTCTTC.

This chain links TRBV6-5 with TRBJ2-7, with 10 bases that match TRBD2. The CDR3 sequence is 15 residues long. Germline V gene data show CDR1 as MNHEY and CDR2 as SVGAGI. After removal of 6 bases from V and 4 bases from J, the junction contained 9 bases not matched to a gene. CDR3 protein: CASRSSSGSSYEQYF. The CDR3 DNA reads as TGTGCCAGCAGGTCGTCTAGCGGGAGTTCATACGAGCAGTACTTC.

This clone was seen more than once but under ten times. This rearrangement joins TRBV5-1 to TRBJ1-1; D is unclear. Between the trimmed V and J ends, which lost 4 bases and 6 bases, there was a span of 19 bases. Germline lookup yields CDR1 SGHRS and CDR2 YFSETQ. This CDR3 contains 15 residues. In DNA, the CDR3 is TGCGCCAGCAGCCTCCAGACAAGGATCGGCTCTGAAGCTTTCTTT. This encodes CASSLQTRIGSEAFF.

This chain uses TRBV7-2 with TRBJ1-6, with 8 bases matching TRBD1. The CDR3 spans 16 residues. V gave up 5 bases and J gave up 0 bases; unmatched junction bases: 3. Per the germline V gene, CDR1 is SGHTA and CDR2 is FQGNSA. Here the CDR3 reads CASSLQGASYNSPLHF. The DNA of the CDR3 is TGTGCCAGCAGCCTGCAGGGGGCCTCCTATAATTCACCCCTCCACTTT.

The rearrangement joins TRBV19 to TRBJ2-5; TRBD1 aligns across 8 bases. The germline V gene has CDR1 LNHDA and CDR2 SQIVND (reference sequence). The V and J ends lost 5 bases and 4 bases, in that order; junction bases with no gene match: 9. The CDR3 length is 15 residues. This chain's CDR3 is CASSGGWTGRETQYF. The CDR3 DNA reads as TGTGCCAGTAGTGGGGGCTGGACAGGGCGAGAGACCCAGTACTTC.

The V and J genes are TRBV15 and TRBJ2-1, with 9 bases that match TRBD1. Germline V gene lookup returns CDR1 LNHNV and CDR2 YYDKDF (reference sequence). The length of the CDR3 is 14 residues. With V trimmed by 5 bases and J by 5 bases, 4 bases remained unmatched. The CDR3, as DNA: TGTGCCACCAGCGCTCGGGACAGGGACAATGAGCAGTTCTTC. The encoded protein is CATSARDRDNEQFF.

This clone showed up just a few times. V and J are TRBV6-1 and TRBJ2-1; 8 nucleotides align to TRBD1. Per the germline V gene, CDR1 is MNHNS and CDR2 is SASEGT. The CDR3 has 14 amino acids. V shed 6 bases and J 5 bases; nucleotides not matched to a gene: 6. The CDR3 DNA reads as TGTGCCAGCAGCGACAGGGGTTTGGACAATGAGCAGTTCTTC. Translated: CASSDRGLDNEQFF.